This TCR beta chain was identified during a study of monozygotic twins with cystic fibrosis. CDR1 is WNHNN and CDR2 is SYGVQD in the germline V gene (reference sequence). The CDR3 loop spans 12 amino acids. Deletions cut 1 base from V and 15 bases from J, with 13 bases between. As concerns this clone: Its specificity is unknown.

Sequencing was performed with immunoSEQ multiplex PCR; in TCRdb, only in-frame clones are kept and a portion is missing. The sample yields tens of thousands of clones, approximately 87% seen once. Study-wide points: Monozygotic CF twins shared more identical nucleotide clonotypes than unrelated patients.

Sequencing was performed on blood. The chain uses TRBV10-1 and TRBJ2-1; D may be TRBD1 (5 bases). The receptor was isolated from a woman younger than 45 with cystic fibrosis. CDR3 nucleotides: TGCGCCAGCAGTGAGTTGCAGGGCCTTTCGTTCTTC. It is translated as CASSELQGLSFF.